This T cell receptor beta chain was captured in a study of cytomegalovirus exposure and HLA in healthy donors. Study as a whole: Genotyping of roughly 400 donors showed that around 81% belonged to the Caucasian-associated ancestry cluster.

Germline V gene data show CDR1 as SGHTA and CDR2 as FQGNSA. This CDR3 region has 14 residues. Unmatched junction bases numbered 2, after V lost 3 bases and J lost 2 bases. The PCR employed 60 Vbeta primers together with 13 Jbeta primers. The assay was immunoSEQ multiplex PCR, and TCRdb's table has in-frame clones only and misses some. The data show some 130,000 clones, approximately 63% seen once. The table lists this clone with a few counts. The material sequenced was PBMCs. The J gene is TRBJ2-7, the V gene TRBV7-2, with 9 bases identical to TRBD2. This TCR was recovered from a woman aged 55 to 70 in good health and CMV-seropositive. The CDR3 spells CASSLAGGAYEQYF. CDR3 nucleotide sequence: TGTGCCAGCAGCTTGGCGGGAGGGGCCTACGAGCAGTACTTC.